Listed below are T cell receptor beta chains from one sample, sequenced in a study of regulatory T cells in long-lasting Graves disease. MiXCR, run by TCRdb on the multiplex PCR reads, gives a single entry per CDR3 protein. The repertoire consists of 400,000 to 600,000 distinct CDR3 sequences, with roughly 21% occurring once and the leading ten covering 7% to 9%. Specimen: peripheral blood mononuclear cells (PBMCs), collected when the disease was refractory, from a patient treated with antithyroid drugs. All receptors derive from a female donor with Graves disease. Both conserved end residues are part of each CDR3. Each record gives: V gene, clone size, D gene, J gene, CDR3 DNA, CDR3 protein. The D gene is left open where the match is weak. The listing skips clone size in some rows; elsewhere it reads once, few, many or a size class.

v_call: TRBV28; clone_size: .; d_call: .; j_call: TRBJ2-1; cdr3_nt: TGTGCCAGCAGCCCCGGGGTGGGGGGCTCCTACAATGAGCAGTTCTTC; cdr3_aa: CASSPGVGGSYNEQFF
v_call: TRBV7-9; clone_size: .; d_call: TRBD1; j_call: TRBJ2-7; cdr3_nt: TGTGCCAGCAGCTTAGCCTGGACAGGGGAAAACGAGCAGTACTTC; cdr3_aa: CASSLAWTGENEQYF
v_call: TRBV28; clone_size: .; d_call: .; j_call: TRBJ2-7; cdr3_nt: TGTGCCAGCAGTGCCTGGGACGCCGGCGAGCAGTACTTC; cdr3_aa: CASSAWDAGEQYF
v_call: TRBV7-9; clone_size: few; d_call: TRBD2; j_call: TRBJ2-7; cdr3_nt: TGTGCCTTGGGGGGGTTGGGACCCCAGCGGTGGGAGCAGTACTTC; cdr3_aa: CALGGLGPQRWEQYF
v_call: TRBV5-1; clone_size: many; d_call: .; j_call: TRBJ1-4; cdr3_nt: TGCGCCAGCAGCCCGGAGGCAGTTTCAGGTCAACTGTTTTTT; cdr3_aa: CASSPEAVSGQLFF
v_call: TRBV3-1; clone_size: many; d_call: .; j_call: TRBJ2-7; cdr3_nt: TGTGCCAGCAGCCAAGATCTGGACGAGCAGTACTTC; cdr3_aa: CASSQDLDEQYF
v_call: TRBV5-1; clone_size: few; d_call: TRBD1; j_call: TRBJ2-7; cdr3_nt: TGCGCCAGCAGCCAGACAGGGTCTGGGTACGAGCAGTACTTC; cdr3_aa: CASSQTGSGYEQYF
v_call: TRBV5-1; clone_size: few; d_call: .; j_call: TRBJ1-5; cdr3_nt: TGCGCCAGCAGCTTGGCTGGGGAAGGGCCCCAGCATTTT; cdr3_aa: CASSLAGEGPQHF
v_call: TRBV20-1; clone_size: many; d_call: .; j_call: TRBJ1-2; cdr3_nt: TGCAGTGCTTTTCCCCCCCGGGACGGCAATAACTATGGCTACACCTTC; cdr3_aa: CSAFPPRDGNNYGYTF
v_call: TRBV20-1; clone_size: few; d_call: .; j_call: TRBJ1-5; cdr3_nt: TGCAGTGCTAGGACTGCCGACAGCAATCAGCCCCAGCATTTT; cdr3_aa: CSARTADSNQPQHF
v_call: TRBV6-9; clone_size: .; d_call: .; j_call: TRBJ2-2; cdr3_nt: TGTGCCAGCAGTTACATTCCCCCCACCGGGGAGCTGTTTTTT; cdr3_aa: CASSYIPPTGELFF
v_call: TRBV28; clone_size: once; d_call: TRBD1; j_call: TRBJ2-1; cdr3_nt: TGTGCCAGCAGTTTGGGACAGGTCTTTAACAATGAGCAGTTCTTC; cdr3_aa: CASSLGQVFNNEQFF
v_call: TRBV19; clone_size: few; d_call: .; j_call: TRBJ1-5; cdr3_nt: TGTGCCAGTAGTATAGATTTGGGGGCGCGGCAGCCCCAGCATTTT; cdr3_aa: CASSIDLGARQPQHF
v_call: TRBV7-9; clone_size: .; d_call: TRBD2; j_call: TRBJ2-7; cdr3_nt: TGTGCCAGCAGCTTACTGATAGCGGGAGGGCGCGACGAGCAGTACTTC; cdr3_aa: CASSLLIAGGRDEQYF
v_call: TRBV10-3; clone_size: many; d_call: .; j_call: TRBJ1-4; cdr3_nt: TGTGCCATCAGCCGAGGGGGGTCATCTGAAAAACTGTTTTTT; cdr3_aa: CAISRGGSSEKLFF
v_call: TRBV28; clone_size: many; d_call: TRBD2; j_call: TRBJ2-5; cdr3_nt: TGTGCCAGCAGTAGCCTCGGGGGGGAGAAAGAGACCCAGTACTTC; cdr3_aa: CASSSLGGEKETQYF
v_call: TRBV11-2; clone_size: many; d_call: .; j_call: TRBJ2-7; cdr3_nt: TGTGCCAGCAGTTCCACTAGCATCCCCTTCTACGAGCAGTACTTC; cdr3_aa: CASSSTSIPFYEQYF
v_call: TRBV10-3; clone_size: many; d_call: .; j_call: TRBJ1-5; cdr3_nt: TGTGCCATCAGTAGCGAGGGTCAGCCCCAGCATTTT; cdr3_aa: CAISSEGQPQHF
v_call: TRBV3-1; clone_size: few; d_call: .; j_call: TRBJ1-5; cdr3_nt: TGTGCCAGCAGCAGGACTTGGGGAAGCAATCAGCCCCAGCATTTT; cdr3_aa: CASSRTWGSNQPQHF
v_call: TRBV28; clone_size: .; d_call: TRBD1; j_call: TRBJ2-2; cdr3_nt: TGTGCCAGCAGCCTACCTACCGGACAGGTGAACACCGGGGAGCTGTTTTTT; cdr3_aa: CASSLPTGQVNTGELFF
v_call: TRBV3-1; clone_size: few; d_call: .; j_call: TRBJ1-5; cdr3_nt: TGTGCCAGCAGCCAAGATGGAGGTTATCAGCCCCAGCATTTT; cdr3_aa: CASSQDGGYQPQHF
v_call: TRBV20-1; clone_size: few; d_call: .; j_call: TRBJ1-1; cdr3_nt: TGCAGTGCCCTGAGCCCCGACAGTCAAATGGGAGCTTTCTTT; cdr3_aa: CSALSPDSQMGAFF
v_call: TRBV6-2/TRBV6-3; clone_size: few; d_call: TRBD1; j_call: TRBJ1-2; cdr3_nt: TGTGCCAGCAGTGCCGGGACAGGGGACTGGGGCTACACCTTC; cdr3_aa: CASSAGTGDWGYTF
v_call: TRBV20-1; clone_size: few; d_call: .; j_call: TRBJ2-7; cdr3_nt: TGCAGTGCTAGAATGGGGTACCCCTCCTACGAGCAGTACTTC; cdr3_aa: CSARMGYPSYEQYF
v_call: TRBV11-2; clone_size: many; d_call: TRBD1; j_call: TRBJ1-2; cdr3_nt: TGTGCCAGCAGCCCGCGACAGGGGGCGTATGTTGGTGGCTACACCTTC; cdr3_aa: CASSPRQGAYVGGYTF
v_call: TRBV12-3/TRBV12-4; clone_size: few; d_call: .; j_call: TRBJ2-2; cdr3_nt: TGTGCCAGCAGTTTTCAGGAGCGGGCCGGGGAGCTGTTTTTT; cdr3_aa: CASSFQERAGELFF
v_call: TRBV19; clone_size: .; d_call: .; j_call: TRBJ2-5; cdr3_nt: TGTGCCAGTAATCGGTGGGGGGAGGAGACCCAGTACTTC; cdr3_aa: CASNRWGEETQYF
v_call: TRBV10-3; clone_size: .; d_call: .; j_call: TRBJ1-5; cdr3_nt: TGTGCCATCAGCTCGGGGAATCAGCCCCAGCATTTT; cdr3_aa: CAISSGNQPQHF
v_call: TRBV6-1; clone_size: many; d_call: .; j_call: TRBJ2-7; cdr3_nt: TGTGCCAGCAGTGAAGCGTCAATGGCGAGCTCCTACGAGCAGTACTTC; cdr3_aa: CASSEASMASSYEQYF
v_call: TRBV28; clone_size: many; d_call: .; j_call: TRBJ1-1; cdr3_nt: TGTGCCAGCAGGTGGGGGGGATCGAACACTGAAGCTTTCTTT; cdr3_aa: CASRWGGSNTEAFF
v_call: TRBV6-1; clone_size: few; d_call: .; j_call: TRBJ1-2; cdr3_nt: TGTGCCAGCAGTCTCGTATTACAGGGATACTATGGCTACACCTTC; cdr3_aa: CASSLVLQGYYGYTF
v_call: TRBV4-1; clone_size: .; d_call: .; j_call: TRBJ1-3; cdr3_nt: TGCGCCAGCAGCCAAGAACCAGGGGGAAACACCATATATTTT; cdr3_aa: CASSQEPGGNTIYF
v_call: TRBV28; clone_size: few; d_call: .; j_call: TRBJ1-6; cdr3_nt: TGTGCCAGCAGTTACGGACCTTCTAATTCACCCCTCCGCTTT; cdr3_aa: CASSYGPSNSPLRF
v_call: TRBV14; clone_size: .; d_call: TRBD1; j_call: TRBJ2-7; cdr3_nt: TGTGCCAGCAGCCACCCTCGGACAGGGCGAGGGTACGAGCAGTACTTC; cdr3_aa: CASSHPRTGRGYEQYF
v_call: TRBV5-6; clone_size: few; d_call: .; j_call: TRBJ1-2; cdr3_nt: TGTGCCAGCAGCTTGGCCAATCGCTACACCTTC; cdr3_aa: CASSLANRYTF
v_call: TRBV2; clone_size: many; d_call: .; j_call: TRBJ1-4; cdr3_nt: TGTGCCAGCAAGGCGGAGGAAAAACTGTTTTTT; cdr3_aa: CASKAEEKLFF
v_call: TRBV28; clone_size: many; d_call: TRBD2; j_call: TRBJ2-7; cdr3_nt: TGTGCCAGCAGACCGGGACTACTGATAGGATACGAGCAGTACTTC; cdr3_aa: CASRPGLLIGYEQYF
v_call: TRBV6-2/TRBV6-3; clone_size: .; d_call: .; j_call: TRBJ1-5; cdr3_nt: TGTGCCAGCAGTTACTCCCCCCTCTCGACAGACTATAGCAATCAGCCCCAGCATTTT; cdr3_aa: CASSYSPLSTDYSNQPQHF
v_call: TRBV28; clone_size: many; d_call: TRBD2; j_call: TRBJ2-7; cdr3_nt: TGTGCCAGCAGTTCAACTAGCGAGAACGACGAGCAGTACTTC; cdr3_aa: CASSSTSENDEQYF
v_call: TRBV27; clone_size: few; d_call: TRBD2; j_call: TRBJ2-7; cdr3_nt: TGTGCCAGCAGTTTGCAGCTCGGTATAGCTAGCGGTTTCGGGGAGCAGTACTTC; cdr3_aa: CASSLQLGIASGFGEQYF
v_call: TRBV7-9; clone_size: .; d_call: TRBD2; j_call: TRBJ2-2; cdr3_nt: TGTGCCAGCAGTTCTAGCGGAACGAACACCGGGGAGCTGTTTTTT; cdr3_aa: CASSSSGTNTGELFF
v_call: TRBV3-1; clone_size: many; d_call: .; j_call: TRBJ1-3; cdr3_nt: TGTGCCAGCAGCCAGGGTCGTTCAGGGAATCGAAACACCATATATTTT; cdr3_aa: CASSQGRSGNRNTIYF
v_call: TRBV19; clone_size: .; d_call: TRBD1; j_call: TRBJ1-5; cdr3_nt: TGTGCCAGTAGTTGGCGGGACAGGGTTAATCAGCCCCAGCATTTT; cdr3_aa: CASSWRDRVNQPQHF
v_call: TRBV4-3; clone_size: few; d_call: .; j_call: TRBJ1-2; cdr3_nt: TGCGCCAGCAGCCCGGGGGCGGGGGCTGAAGGCTACACCTTC; cdr3_aa: CASSPGAGAEGYTF
v_call: TRBV28; clone_size: few; d_call: .; j_call: TRBJ2-3; cdr3_nt: TGTGCCAGCAGTCCTCCCGCGGATACGCAGTATTTT; cdr3_aa: CASSPPADTQYF
v_call: TRBV6-1; clone_size: many; d_call: TRBD1; j_call: TRBJ2-7; cdr3_nt: TGTGCCAGCAGCCTCGGACAGGGACCCGGCGAGCAGTACTTC; cdr3_aa: CASSLGQGPGEQYF
v_call: TRBV7-2; clone_size: .; d_call: .; j_call: TRBJ2-1; cdr3_nt: TGTGCCAGCAGCCTCAGCGCTCCTTACAATGAGCAGTTCTTC; cdr3_aa: CASSLSAPYNEQFF